The entry below gives a single TCR beta chain sequence along with its context. Its target is not known. Sequencing was performed with immunoSEQ multiplex PCR; in TCRdb, only in-frame clones are kept and a portion is missing. The table lists tens of thousands of clones, roughly 90% of them singletons. The data were taken from a study of T cells in localized non-small cell lung cancer. Study outcomes and limitations: A denser population of T cells in blood accompanied longer overall survival. Sequencing was limited to one tumor region, leaving the possibility of heterogeneity open. Turning up in adjacent lung were a median approximately 57 of the top 100 tumor clones. Compared with tumor, uninvolved adjacent lung displayed greater T cell clonality, ranking highest overall.

Germline lookup yields CDR1 LNHDA and CDR2 SQIVND (reference sequence). The CDR3 covers 15 residues. With V trimmed by 6 bases and J by 4 bases, 6 bases remained unmatched. The genes are TRBV19 and TRBJ2-3, with 11 bases aligning to TRBD2. The sequence came from a man aged 40 to 70 with stage I squamous cell lung carcinoma. This sample comprised peripheral blood, obtained before any cancer treatment. CDR3 residues: CASRNSGRAPDTQYF. CDR3 bases: TGTGCCAGTAGGAATAGCGGGAGGGCCCCAGATACGCAGTATTTT.